What follows are 13 T cell receptor beta chains derived from one specimen sequenced in a study of shared clonotypes between healthy human individuals. Using immunoSEQ multiplex PCR, the repertoire was profiled, and TCRdb retains in-frame clones only, with some absent. The sample lists about 2,500,000 clones, around nine tenths seen once, with over 0.12% in the top ten. Sequenced input: naive CD4+ T cells sorted from blood. Subset of the sample: CD45RA+ positively selected. All receptors derive from a man between 18 and 29 years old in good health.

V gene TRBV6-1 combines with J gene TRBJ1-1; 7 positions match TRBD1. V trimming: 2 bases; J trimming: 6 bases; junction bases outside the gene matches: 9. The germline gives CDR1 MNHNS, CDR2 SASEGT. The CDR3 sequence is 15 residues long. The CDR3 protein is CASSEQTGFNAEAFF. DNA of the CDR3: TGTGCCAGCAGTGAACAGACAGGGTTTAACGCTGAAGCTTTCTTT.

The table lists this clone with a few counts. The chain combines TRBV10-3 with TRBJ1-1; 8 bases align to TRBD1. The trim removed 6 bases at V and 3 bases at J, leaving 6 bases unmatched. CDR3 length equals 14 residues. CDR1 is ENHRY, CDR2 SYGVKD, per germline. CDR3 residues: CAIRMTGEDTEAFF. The CDR3 coding sequence is TGTGCCATCAGAATGACAGGGGAGGACACTGAAGCTTTCTTT.

The gene calls are TRBV18 and TRBJ2-7; 7 positions match TRBD1. The germline V gene has CDR1 KGHSH and CDR2 LQKENI. The CDR3 sequence is 15 residues long. Germline trimming cut 2 bases from V and 0 bases from J; bases unmatched to any gene: 4. The CDR3 reads CASSPVRGPSYEQYF. The CDR3 region has the DNA TGTGCCAGCTCACCAGTAAGGGGGCCCTCCTACGAGCAGTACTTC.

This chain connects TRBV29-1 to TRBJ2-2; possible D gene TRBD1, 6 bases. V was shortened by 7 bases and J by 1 base, with 13 bases between the two germline ends. Germline V CDR1 and CDR2: SQVTM, ANQGSEA. CDR3 length: 14 amino acids. CDR3 nucleotide sequence: TGCAGCGCCACCGCAGGGGAGAACACCGGGGAGCTGTTTTTT. It is translated as CSATAGENTGELFF.

The chain has TRBV7-9 and TRBJ2-1; a weak D match, TRBD2 (6 bases). From germline, CDR1 is SEHNR and CDR2 FQNEAQ (reference sequence). The CDR3 sequence is 13 residues long. With 5 bases removed from V and 5 bases from J, the gap between germline ends came to 10 bases. CDR3 region: CASSLGLNNEQFF. CDR3 nucleotides: TGTGCCAGCAGCCTGGGACTTAACAATGAGCAGTTCTTC.

The CDR3 reads CASLQQGYNEQFF. As DNA, the CDR3 is TGTGCCAGTCTTCAACAAGGGTACAATGAGCAGTTCTTC. This chain uses TRBV19 with TRBJ2-1, with D uncertain. Trimming took 8 bases from V and 4 from J, leaving 12 bases between them. CDR1 and CDR2 from the germline V gene are LNHDA and SQIVND (reference sequence). This CDR3 has 13 residues.

The V gene is TRBV5-4, the J gene TRBJ2-7; 8 nucleotides line up with TRBD2. Germline CDR1 is SGHNT and CDR2 is YYREEE (reference sequence). V lost 2 bases and J lost 5; bases outside the gene matches: 6. The CDR3 has 14 amino acids. CDR3 sequence reads: CASSLSGRVDEQYF. The CDR3 region has the DNA TGTGCCAGCAGCTTAAGCGGGAGAGTGGACGAGCAGTACTTC.

This chain uses TRBV18 with TRBJ2-5, with TRBD2 as a possible D gene (6 bases). The CDR3 contains 13 residues. CDR1 is KGHSH, CDR2 LQKENI, per germline. V lost 7 bases to trimming and J lost 5 bases, with 14 bases between them. The CDR3 DNA follows: TGTGCCAGCTTGGGCGGGGAGTCGGAGACCCAGTACTTC. It codes for CASLGGESETQYF.

The chain employs TRBV18 and TRBJ2-7; a possible D gene is TRBD2 (5 bases). The CDR3 contains 14 residues. Trimming stripped 3 bases from V and 7 bases from J, with 16 bases between. Germline loops: CDR1 KGHSH, CDR2 LQKENI. CDR3 sequence: CASSPTEQRGEQYF. CDR3 bases: TGTGCCAGCTCACCCACGGAACAGCGCGGGGAGCAGTACTTC.

The V and J genes are TRBV5-5 and TRBJ2-7; TRBD2 matches at 13 bases. The CDR3 extends over 15 amino acids. Germline CDR1 and CDR2: SGHKS and YYEKEE (reference sequence). V trimming: 4 bases; J trimming: 0 bases; junction bases outside the gene matches: 1. In DNA, the CDR3 is TGTGCCAGCAGCCGGACTAGCGGGAGCTCCTACGAGCAGTACTTC. Amino acids: CASSRTSGSSYEQYF. Based on the CDR3 plus reference TRBV5-5 and TRBJ2-7, the full variable domain is DAGVTQSPTHLIKTRGQQVTLRCSPISGHKSVSWYQQVLGQGPQFIFQYYEKEERGRGNFPDRFSARQFPNYSSELNVNALLLGDSALYLCASSRTSGSSYEQYFGPGTRLTVT.

The chain carries TRBV2 and TRBJ2-2; D unclear. Trimming cost V 5 bases and J 8 bases, with 18 bases left between them. Looked up from germline, CDR1 is SNHLY and CDR2 is FYNNEI. The CDR3 runs to 15 residues. CDR3 sequence reads: CASSTESPGPGELFF. As DNA, the CDR3 is TGTGCCAGCAGTACGGAAAGCCCCGGCCCGGGGGAGCTGTTTTTT.

The chain couples TRBV2 to TRBJ2-1, with D tentatively TRBD2 (6 bases). Per the germline V gene, CDR1 is SNHLY and CDR2 is FYNNEI. The CDR3 spans 13 residues. V dropped 7 bases and J dropped 2 bases, with 9 bases sitting between them. The CDR3 nucleotides are TGTGCCAGCAATCAGCGGGCCTACAATGAGCAGTTCTTC. Translating gives CASNQRAYNEQFF.

The gene calls are TRBV18 and TRBJ1-5; TRBD1 agrees at 8 bases. Trimming removed 2 bases from V and 3 bases from J; junction bases left unmatched: 9. Germline loops: CDR1 KGHSH, CDR2 LQKENI. The CDR3 is made up of 17 amino acids. CDR3 DNA sequence: TGTGCCAGCTCACCAGGGGCACAGGGGGATTTCAATCAGCCCCAGCATTTT. Its protein is CASSPGAQGDFNQPQHF. Full variable domain (rest looked up from reference TRBV18 and TRBJ1-5): NAGVMQNPRHLVRRRGQEARLRCSPMKGHSHVYWYRQLPEEGLKFMVYLQKENIIDESGMPKERFSAEFPKEGPSILRIQQVVRGDSAAYFCASSPGAQGDFNQPQHFGDGTRLSIL.